This TCR beta chain was observed in a study of a mutant IDH1 vaccine in newly diagnosed glioma. On the study more broadly: Each patient was administered eight vaccinations, scheduled in weeks 1, 3, 5, 7, 11, 15, 19 and 23. Vaccines were first given 4-6 weeks after radiotherapy alone, or with temozolomide cycles.

Details on this clone: Its antigen is still unknown.

V was shortened by 4 bases and J by 5 bases, with 15 bases between the two germline ends. Germline V gene lookup returns CDR1 MNHEY and CDR2 SVGAGI. This CDR3 region has 15 residues. Time point denoted: week 23, last vaccination. Each dose delivered 300 ug of mutant IDH1 20-mer peptide subcutaneously with imiquimod. Only in-frame clones appear in the TCRdb table, and some are missing; sequencing was by immunoSEQ multiplex PCR. The sample yields some 60,000 clones, around 87% seen once. The receptor was isolated from a middle-aged man with glioma. This chain links TRBV6-5 with TRBJ1-5; unclear D gene. The sample in question was PBMCs, obtained from a glioma patient whose treatment included an IDH1 peptide vaccine. In DNA, the CDR3 is TGTGCCAGCAGTTCATACGACAAGGTCGATCAGCCCCAGCATTTT. This codes for CASSSYDKVDQPQHF.